This TCR beta chain emerged from a study of blood T cells in healthy people across ages. Study-wide results and caveats: The study found more naive CD4+ cells and higher diversity in long-lived than aged donors.

Germline lookup yields CDR1 LGHNA and CDR2 YNFKEQ. V was cut by 4 bases and J by 9 bases, with 31 bases left in between. The CDR3 consists of 19 residues. The sample holds many counts of this clonotype. Its specificity is not known. Combining a sample-barcoded 5' primer with a J-beta primer mix, a second PCR ran for 7 to 11 cycles. MiXCR, run by TCRdb on the 5' RACE reads, gives a single entry per CDR3 protein. This repertoire shows 550,000 to 800,000 distinct CDR3 sequences, about a third found once; its top ten account for 15% to 19%. This receptor was obtained from a woman aged 80 or over in good health. The sequenced sample was blood. The chain recombines TRBV4-2 with TRBJ2-1, with D possibly matching TRBD2 (7 bases). The CDR3 DNA follows: TGTGCCAGCAGCCGCCTAGCTGGGGGGGGGCAAGGTTTGAAGCCTGAGCAGTTCTTC. Amino acid sequence: CASSRLAGGGQGLKPEQFF.